Included here is one TCR beta chain sequence, with context. This sample stems from a study of shared clonotypes between healthy human individuals. Study information: Three plates each covered CD4 naive and memory; CD8 naive two, CD8 memory one.

Each subset's genomic DNA was split evenly across several immunoSEQ plates. Method: immunoSEQ multiplex PCR; TCRdb's copy keeps in-frame clones and lacks some. The data contain more than 500,000 clones, approximately 94% of them seen just once; the ten biggest clones take up about 0.059%. Each donor was a Caucasian adult residing in Nashville, Tennessee. The clonotype comes from a woman under 40 in good health. Material: naive CD4+ T cells sorted from blood. The subset was: CD45RA+ positively selected.

The CDR3 loop reads CASSEGLAGAGTYEQYF. CDR3 nucleotides: TGTGCCAGCAGTGAAGGACTAGCGGGAGCTGGGACCTACGAGCAGTACTTC. V gene TRBV2 combines with J gene TRBJ2-7, with TRBD2 identical over 12 bases. The CDR3 is 17 residues long. The germline CDR1 and CDR2 sequences are SNHLY and FYNNEI. Unmatched junction bases numbered 6, after V lost 1 base and J lost 2 bases.